A selection of T cell receptor beta chains follows, all from one sample in a study of T cells in tuberculosis. Method: immunoSEQ multiplex PCR; TCRdb's copy keeps in-frame clones and lacks some. The top ten hold approximately 13% of the sample, which has fewer than 11,000 clones, roughly 93% seen once. The specimen was PBMCs. The receptors originated from an adult with tuberculosis. CDR3s include the opening cysteine and the closing phenylalanine or tryptophan. Fields, in order: CDR3 length, D gene, J gene, V gene, CDR3 protein, CDR3 DNA. The D gene is left open where the match is weak.

>15|.|TRBJ1-1|TRBV16
CASSPQGHMNTEAFF
TGTGCCAGCAGCCCACAGGGTCACATGAACACTGAAGCTTTCTTT
>16|TRBD1|TRBJ2-1|TRBV5-6
CASSPMDRGDLDEQFF
TGTGCCAGCAGCCCAATGGACAGGGGGGACCTGGATGAGCAGTTCTTC
>14|TRBD2|TRBJ2-7|TRBV29-1
CSVKSRLAGVEQYF
TGCAGCGTTAAATCTCGGCTAGCGGGAGTTGAGCAGTACTTC
>17|TRBD2|TRBJ2-3|TRBV4-1
CASSQTRGGDSTDTQYF
TGCGCCAGCAGCCAAACGCGGGGGGGTGATAGCACAGATACGCAGTATTTT
>12|.|TRBJ1-1|TRBV18
CASSLSDTEAFF
TGTGCCAGCTCCCTCAGTGACACTGAAGCTTTCTTT
>19|TRBD2|TRBJ2-1|TRBV27
CASRAGRQGLAGGHNEQFF
TGTGCCAGCAGGGCCGGACGACAGGGACTAGCGGGGGGGCACAATGAGCAGTTCTTC
>16|TRBD2|TRBJ2-2|TRBV11-3
CASSLDPAGDTGELFF
TGTGCCAGCAGCTTAGATCCAGCGGGGGACACCGGGGAGCTGTTTTTT
>16|.|TRBJ1-2|TRBV14
CASSHQERGLSYGYTF
TGTGCCAGCAGCCACCAGGAAAGGGGGTTGAGCTATGGCTACACCTTC
>13|TRBD2|TRBJ2-3|TRBV6-5
CASSVAGVDTQYF
TGTGCCAGCAGCGTAGCGGGAGTAGATACGCAGTATTTT
>16|TRBD2|TRBJ2-1|TRBV4-1
CASSQDRTSGTDGQFF
TGCGCCAGCAGCCAAGATCGGACTAGCGGGACGGATGGGCAGTTCTTC
>14|.|TRBJ1-2|TRBV30
CAWSPTVNYYGYTF
TGTGCCTGGAGTCCGACAGTTAACTACTATGGCTACACCTTC
>13|.|TRBJ2-5|TRBV7-3
CASSLMSGETQYF
TGTGCCAGCAGCTTAATGTCGGGGGAGACCCAGTACTTC
>14|.|TRBJ2-7|TRBV7-9
CASSRSDSLYEQYF
TGTGCCAGCAGCCGGTCCGACAGCCTCTACGAGCAGTACTTC
>15|TRBD1|TRBJ1-5|TRBV7-6
CASSRDRGLSQPQHF
TGTGCCAGCAGCCGGGACAGGGGGTTGAGTCAGCCCCAGCATTTT
>15|.|TRBJ2-6|TRBV5-1
CASSLDSSGANVLTF
TGCGCCAGCAGCTTGGACAGCTCTGGGGCCAACGTCCTGACTTTC
>16|.|TRBJ1-6|TRBV7-2
CASSSEYSSYNSPLHF
TGTGCCAGCAGCTCGGAATACAGCTCCTATAATTCACCCCTCCACTTT
>14|TRBD2|TRBJ2-5|TRBV30
CAWSRTSGTETQYF
TGTGCCTGGAGTCGGACTAGCGGAACAGAGACCCAGTACTTC
>14|.|TRBJ2-1|TRBV7-9
CASSPGQIRDEQFF
TGTGCCAGCAGCCCGGGACAAATAAGGGATGAGCAGTTCTTC
>15|TRBD1|TRBJ2-7|TRBV12-5
CASGLVLTGVHEQYF
TGTGCTAGTGGTTTGGTTCTTACAGGGGTCCACGAGCAGTACTTC
>14|.|TRBJ1-4|TRBV13
CASSLGQLDEKLFF
TGTGCCAGCAGCCTAGGACAGTTGGATGAAAAACTGTTTTTT
>14|.|TRBJ1-5|TRBV19
CASSNTGRGQPQHF
TGTGCCAGTAGTAACACAGGGAGGGGACAGCCCCAGCATTTT
>16|TRBD1|TRBJ1-5|TRBV4-1
CASSQEQGQGAQPQHF
TGCGCCAGCAGCCAAGAACAGGGACAGGGGGCGCAGCCCCAGCATTTT
>14|TRBD2|TRBJ2-1|TRBV6-1
CASNGLEITHEQFF
TGTGCCAGCAATGGACTAGAGATTACACATGAGCAGTTCTTC